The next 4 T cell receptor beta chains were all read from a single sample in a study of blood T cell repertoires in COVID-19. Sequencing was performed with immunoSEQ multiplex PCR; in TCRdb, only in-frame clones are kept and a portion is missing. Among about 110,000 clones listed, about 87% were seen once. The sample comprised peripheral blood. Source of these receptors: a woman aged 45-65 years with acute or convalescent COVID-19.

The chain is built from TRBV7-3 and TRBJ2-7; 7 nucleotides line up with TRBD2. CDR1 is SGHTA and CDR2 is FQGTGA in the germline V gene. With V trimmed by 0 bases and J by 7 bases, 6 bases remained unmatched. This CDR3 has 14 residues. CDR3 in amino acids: CASSLTGGTSEQYF. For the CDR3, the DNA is TGTGCCAGCAGCTTAACGGGAGGGACGTCAGAGCAGTACTTC.

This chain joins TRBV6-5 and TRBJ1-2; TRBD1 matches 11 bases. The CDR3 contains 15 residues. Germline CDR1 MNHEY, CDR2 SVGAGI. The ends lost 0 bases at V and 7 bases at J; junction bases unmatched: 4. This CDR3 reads CASSYSLGTGGGYTF. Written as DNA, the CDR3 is TGTGCCAGCAGTTACTCCTTGGGGACAGGGGGTGGCTACACCTTC.

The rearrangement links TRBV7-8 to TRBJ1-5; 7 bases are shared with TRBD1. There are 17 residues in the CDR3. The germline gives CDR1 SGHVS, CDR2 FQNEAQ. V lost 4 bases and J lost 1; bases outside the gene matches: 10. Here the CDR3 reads CASSYQGVGVSNQPQHF. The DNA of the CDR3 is TGTGCCAGCAGCTATCAGGGGGTTGGAGTAAGCAATCAGCCCCAGCATTTT.

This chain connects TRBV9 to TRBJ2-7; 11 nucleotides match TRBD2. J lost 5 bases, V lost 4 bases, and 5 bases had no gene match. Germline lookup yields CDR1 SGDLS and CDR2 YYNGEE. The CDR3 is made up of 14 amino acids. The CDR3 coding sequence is TGTGCCAGCAGCATAGCGGGGGGGCCCGACGAGCAGTACTTC. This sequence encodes CASSIAGGPDEQYF. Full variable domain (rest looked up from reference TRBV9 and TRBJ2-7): DSGVTQTPKHLITATGQRVTLRCSPRSGDLSVYWYQQSLDQGLQFLIQYYNGEERAKGNILERFSAQQFPDLHSELNLSSLELGDSALYFCASSIAGGPDEQYFGPGTRLTVT.